This T cell receptor (beta chain) appears in the sequencing data of a study of Graves' ophthalmopathy and Graves' hyperthyroidism. Germline CDR1 is MNHEY and CDR2 is SVGEGT. The CDR3 loop spans 17 amino acids. V lost 5 bases to trimming and J lost 5 bases, with 21 bases between them. Amplifying from RNA transcripts, the study obtained TCR beta CDR3 regions. HTBI primers served in a first-round RT-PCR, which a second-round multiplex PCR followed. TCRdb called the multiplex PCR reads again in MiXCR, with one record for every CDR3 protein. The repertoire holds hundreds of thousands of distinct CDR3 sequences, with 21% as singletons. Points from the study as a whole: A roughly 81% specificity and roughly 90% sensitivity were achieved by a 13-signature model that separated ophthalmopathy from stable hyperthyroidism.

The authors used Ficoll-Paque density gradient centrifugation to separate PBMCs. The input was about 10 ml of fresh peripheral blood. This clonotype has at least ten counts. Its antigen remains unknown. The origin of this receptor is a woman aged 18-29 years with stable Graves' hyperthyroidism. The J gene is TRBJ2-2, the V gene TRBV6-2 or TRBV6-3; D is perhaps TRBD2 (6 bases). The sample was peripheral blood. CDR3: CASSPLRDFHHTGELFF. CDR3 DNA sequence: TGTGCCAGCAGTCCCCTCCGGGACTTCCACCATACCGGGGAGCTGTTTTTT.